This TCR beta chain was observed in a study of spatial heterogeneity in lung cancer. Across the whole study: Matched bulk RNA-seq provided a T cell module score, and TCR transcript counts in tumor regions correlated strongly with it.

Trimming at V came to 5 bases and at J to 1 base, leaving 6 bases not matched to a gene. Germline CDR1 and CDR2: SGHNT and YYREEE (reference sequence). The CDR3 runs 16 residues. TCRdb reprocessed the 5' RACE reads with MiXCR, giving one entry per CDR3 protein. The sample has under 7,500 distinct CDR3 sequences, under 20% seen once; the top ten hold roughly 14%. The study, taken as a whole, reports: Ubiquitous expanded TCR counts tracked ubiquitous nonsynonymous mutations, and regional counts tracked regional ones. Mutation counts in tumors were tracked by counts of expanded intratumoral alpha and beta TCRs.

By frequency in the sample, this clonotype is medium-sized (0.01 to 0.1%). Its antigen remains unknown. Sample time point: sample taken at primary tumor resection. Donors were roughly 72 untreated early-stage non-small cell lung cancer patients. This sequence joins TRBV5-4 and TRBJ2-1, with TRBD1 matching over 10 bases. Sequencing used lung tumor tissue, obtained at surgery. The TCR sequence derives from a male donor with early-stage non-small cell lung cancer. The CDR3 region has the DNA TGTGCCAGCAGAGACCTGGGACAGGGGTCCTACAATGAGCAGTTCTTC. It encodes CASRDLGQGSYNEQFF.